The 2 T cell receptor beta chains below were found in one sample sequenced in a study of cytomegalovirus exposure and HLA in healthy donors. PCR used 60 Vbeta primers and 13 Jbeta primers. This table comes from immunoSEQ multiplex PCR, and its TCRdb copy is limited to in-frame clones, with some not included. The sample lists roughly 95,000 clones, roughly four fifths seen once, with 3.4% in the top ten. Sequencing used PBMCs. The receptors originated from a man aged 25 to 40 in good health and CMV-seropositive.

CDR3 residues: CASSSNRDRTYEQYF. CDR3 in DNA: TGTGCCAGCAGCTCCAACCGGGACAGGACCTACGAGCAGTACTTC. The V gene is TRBV7-9, the J gene TRBJ2-7, with 8 bases fitting TRBD1. The germline V gene encodes CDR1 SEHNR and CDR2 FQNEAQ (reference sequence). CDR3 length: 15 residues. V was clipped by 4 bases and J by 2 bases; unmatched bases: 7. Supplemented by reference TRBV7-9 and TRBJ2-7, the full variable domain reads DTGVSQNPRHKITKRGQNVTFRCDPISEHNRLYWYRQTLGQGPEFLTYFQNEAQLEKSRLLSDRFSAERPKGSFSTLEIQRTEQGDSAMYLCASSSNRDRTYEQYFGPGTRLTVT.

This sequence joins TRBV19 and TRBJ2-5; unclear D gene. Trimming cost V 5 bases and J 5 bases, with 12 bases left between them. From germline, CDR1 is LNHDA and CDR2 SQIVND (reference sequence). This CDR3 spans 13 amino acids. DNA for the CDR3: TGTGCCAGTAGTTCTCTAGAGAGGGAGACCCAGTACTTC. Translating it yields CASSSLERETQYF.